This T cell receptor (beta chain) emerged from a study of shared clonotypes between healthy human individuals. The ends lost 4 bases at V and 0 bases at J; junction bases unmatched: 11. The CDR3 spans 18 residues. Germline V gene data show CDR1 as MGHRA and CDR2 as YSYEKL. Sequencing was performed with immunoSEQ multiplex PCR; in TCRdb, only in-frame clones are kept and a portion is missing. Of about 2 million clones listed, approximately 95% were seen once; the top ten hold 0.1% to 0.15%. Sequencing was performed on naive CD4+ T cells sorted from blood. Noted subset: CD45RA+ positively selected. The V and J genes are TRBV4-1 and TRBJ1-2; the match to TRBD1 covers 10 bases. This clonotype was sampled from a man aged 18 to 30 in good health. DNA of the CDR3: TGCGCCAGCAGCCGTATTCCCGGGACAGGGGAATCTAACTATGGCTACACCTTC. Amino acids: CASSRIPGTGESNYGYTF.